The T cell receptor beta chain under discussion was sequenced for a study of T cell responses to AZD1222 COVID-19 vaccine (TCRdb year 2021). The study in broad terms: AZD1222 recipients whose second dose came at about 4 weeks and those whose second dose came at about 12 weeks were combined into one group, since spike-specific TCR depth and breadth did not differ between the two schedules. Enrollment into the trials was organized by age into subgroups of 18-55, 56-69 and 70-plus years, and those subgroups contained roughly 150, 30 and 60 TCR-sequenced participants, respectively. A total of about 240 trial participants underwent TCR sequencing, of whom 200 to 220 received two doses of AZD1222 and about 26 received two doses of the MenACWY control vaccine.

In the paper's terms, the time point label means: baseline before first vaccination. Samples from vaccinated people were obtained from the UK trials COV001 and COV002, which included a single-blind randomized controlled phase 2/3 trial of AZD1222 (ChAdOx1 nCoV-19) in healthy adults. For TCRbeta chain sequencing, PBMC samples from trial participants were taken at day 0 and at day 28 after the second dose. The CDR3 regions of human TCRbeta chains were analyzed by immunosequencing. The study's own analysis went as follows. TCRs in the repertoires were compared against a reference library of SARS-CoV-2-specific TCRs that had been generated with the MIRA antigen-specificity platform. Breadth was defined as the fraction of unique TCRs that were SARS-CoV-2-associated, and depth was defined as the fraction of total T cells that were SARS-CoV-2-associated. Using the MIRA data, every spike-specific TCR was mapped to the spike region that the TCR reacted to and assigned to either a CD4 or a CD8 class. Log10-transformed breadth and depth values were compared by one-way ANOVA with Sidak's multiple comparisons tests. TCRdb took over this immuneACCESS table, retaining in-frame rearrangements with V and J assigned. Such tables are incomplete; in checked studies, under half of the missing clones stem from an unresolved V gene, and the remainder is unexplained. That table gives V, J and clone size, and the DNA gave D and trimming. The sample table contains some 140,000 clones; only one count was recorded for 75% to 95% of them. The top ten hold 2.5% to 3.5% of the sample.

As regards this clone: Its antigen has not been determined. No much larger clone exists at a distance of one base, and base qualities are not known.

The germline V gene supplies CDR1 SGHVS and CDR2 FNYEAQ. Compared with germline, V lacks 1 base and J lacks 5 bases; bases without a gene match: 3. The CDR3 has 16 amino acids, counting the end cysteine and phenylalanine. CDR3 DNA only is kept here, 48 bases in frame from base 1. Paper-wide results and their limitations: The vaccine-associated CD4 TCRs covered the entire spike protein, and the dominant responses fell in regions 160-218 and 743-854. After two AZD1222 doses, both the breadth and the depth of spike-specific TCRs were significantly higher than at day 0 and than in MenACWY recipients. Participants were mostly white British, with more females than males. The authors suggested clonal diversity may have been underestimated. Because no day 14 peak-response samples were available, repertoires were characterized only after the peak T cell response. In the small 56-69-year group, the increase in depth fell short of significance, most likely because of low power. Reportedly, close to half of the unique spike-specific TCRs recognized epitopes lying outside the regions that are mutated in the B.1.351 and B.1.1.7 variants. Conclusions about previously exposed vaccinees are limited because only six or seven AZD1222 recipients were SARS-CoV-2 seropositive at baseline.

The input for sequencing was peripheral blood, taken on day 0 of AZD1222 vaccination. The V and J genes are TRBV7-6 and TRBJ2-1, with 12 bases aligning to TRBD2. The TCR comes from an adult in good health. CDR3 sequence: CASSLGTSGAHNEQFF. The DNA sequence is TGTGCCAGCAGCTTAGGGACTAGCGGGGCCCACAATGAGCAGTTCTTC.